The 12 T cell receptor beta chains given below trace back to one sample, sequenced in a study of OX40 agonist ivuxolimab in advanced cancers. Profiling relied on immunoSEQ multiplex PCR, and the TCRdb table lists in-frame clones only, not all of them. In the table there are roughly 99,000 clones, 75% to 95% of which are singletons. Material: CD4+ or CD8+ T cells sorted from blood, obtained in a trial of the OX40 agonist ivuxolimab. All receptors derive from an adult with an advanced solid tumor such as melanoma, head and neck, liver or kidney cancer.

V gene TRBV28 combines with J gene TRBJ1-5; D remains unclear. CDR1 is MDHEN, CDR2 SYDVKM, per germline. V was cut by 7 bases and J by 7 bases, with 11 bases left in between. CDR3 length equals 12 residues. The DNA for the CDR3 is TGTGCCAGCATCGGCATGGAACAGCCCCAGCATTTT. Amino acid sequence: CASIGMEQPQHF.

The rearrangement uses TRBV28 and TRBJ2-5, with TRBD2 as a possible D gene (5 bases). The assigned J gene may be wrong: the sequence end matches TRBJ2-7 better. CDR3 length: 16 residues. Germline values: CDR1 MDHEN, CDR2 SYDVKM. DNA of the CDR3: TGTGCCAGCAGTTGGGCCTCGGGATACCCAACCTACGAGCAGTACTTC. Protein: CASSWASGYPTYEQYF.

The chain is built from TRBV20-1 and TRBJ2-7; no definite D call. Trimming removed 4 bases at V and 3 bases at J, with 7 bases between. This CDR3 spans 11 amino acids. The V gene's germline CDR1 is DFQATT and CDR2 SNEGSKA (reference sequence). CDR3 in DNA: TGCAGTGCTACCGGGCACTACGAGCAGTACTTC. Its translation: CSATGHYEQYF.

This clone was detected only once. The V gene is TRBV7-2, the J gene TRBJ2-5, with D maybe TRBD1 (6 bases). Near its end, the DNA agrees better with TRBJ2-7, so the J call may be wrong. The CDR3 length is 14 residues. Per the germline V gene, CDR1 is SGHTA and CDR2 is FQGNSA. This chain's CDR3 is CASSPGAANVEQYF. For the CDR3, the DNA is TGTGCCAGCAGCCCAGGGGCAGCTAATGTCGAGCAGTACTTC.

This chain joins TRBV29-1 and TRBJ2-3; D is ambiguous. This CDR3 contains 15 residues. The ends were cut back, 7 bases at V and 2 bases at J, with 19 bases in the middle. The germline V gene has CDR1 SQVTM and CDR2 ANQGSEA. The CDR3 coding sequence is TGCAGCGCCACCACTTCACCTCTTTCCACAGATACGCAGTATTTT. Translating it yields CSATTSPLSTDTQYF.

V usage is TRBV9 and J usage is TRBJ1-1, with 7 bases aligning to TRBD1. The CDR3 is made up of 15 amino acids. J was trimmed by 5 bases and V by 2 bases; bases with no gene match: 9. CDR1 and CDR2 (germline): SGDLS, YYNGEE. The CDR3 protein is CASSVHSGTVTEAFF. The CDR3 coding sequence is TGTGCCAGCAGCGTCCATTCCGGGACAGTAACTGAAGCTTTCTTT.

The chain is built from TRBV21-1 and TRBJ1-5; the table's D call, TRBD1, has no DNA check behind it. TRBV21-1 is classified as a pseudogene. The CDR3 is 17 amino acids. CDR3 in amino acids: CASSGQVQGFPIWPQHF. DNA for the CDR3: TGTGCCAGCAGCGGTCAAGTACAGGGGTTTCCCATTTGGCCCCAGCATTTT.

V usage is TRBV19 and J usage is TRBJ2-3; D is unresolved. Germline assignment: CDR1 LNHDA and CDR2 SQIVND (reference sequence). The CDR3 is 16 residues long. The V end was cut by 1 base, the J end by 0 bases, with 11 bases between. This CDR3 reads CASSIGDTYSTDTQYF. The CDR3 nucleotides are TGTGCCAGTAGTATAGGGGATACCTATAGCACAGATACGCAGTATTTT.

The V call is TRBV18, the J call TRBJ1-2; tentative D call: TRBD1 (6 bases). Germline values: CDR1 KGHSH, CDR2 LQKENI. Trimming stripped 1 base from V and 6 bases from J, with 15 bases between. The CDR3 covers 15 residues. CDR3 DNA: TGTGCCAGCTCACCACTAGGGACATCGGTCGATGGCTACACCTTC. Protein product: CASSPLGTSVDGYTF.

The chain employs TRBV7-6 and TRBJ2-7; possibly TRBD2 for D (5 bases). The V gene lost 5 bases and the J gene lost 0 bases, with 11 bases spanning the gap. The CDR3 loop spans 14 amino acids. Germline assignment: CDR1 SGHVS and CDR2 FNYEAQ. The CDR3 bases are TGTGCCAGCAGCGAGCGGCTGAGCTCCTACGAGCAGTACTTC. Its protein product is CASSERLSSYEQYF.

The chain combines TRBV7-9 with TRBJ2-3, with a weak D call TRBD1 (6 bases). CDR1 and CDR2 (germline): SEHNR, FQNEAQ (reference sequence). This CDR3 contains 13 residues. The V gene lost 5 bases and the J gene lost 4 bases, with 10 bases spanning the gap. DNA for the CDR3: TGTGCCAGCAGCGCCGCAGGGGCAGATACGCAGTATTTT. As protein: CASSAAGADTQYF.

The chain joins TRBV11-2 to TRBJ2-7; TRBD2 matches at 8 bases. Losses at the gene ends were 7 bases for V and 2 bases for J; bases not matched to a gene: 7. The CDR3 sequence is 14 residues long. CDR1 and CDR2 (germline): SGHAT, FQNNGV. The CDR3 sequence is CASTAIAGPYEQYF. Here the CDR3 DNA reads TGTGCCAGCACCGCTATAGCGGGGCCCTACGAGCAGTACTTC.